These 14 T cell receptor beta chains share one sample of origin, sequenced in a study of T cell responses to AZD1222 COVID-19 vaccine. Generated by immunoSEQ multiplex PCR, the TCRdb table keeps only in-frame clones and is missing some. The sample records some 130,000 clones, 80% to 90% being singletons. The sequencing used peripheral blood, collected on day 0 of AZD1222 vaccination. All receptors come from an adult in good health.

This rearrangement joins TRBV2 to TRBJ2-1; 7 bases fit TRBD1. There are 16 residues in the CDR3. V lost 4 bases, J lost 1 base, and 7 bases stayed unmatched. Germline CDR1 is SNHLY and CDR2 is FYNNEI. The CDR3 region has the DNA TGTGCCAGCAGTGCTAATAGGGGGCCATCCTACAATGAGCAGTTCTTC. Translation: CASSANRGPSYNEQFF.

The CDR3 DNA reads TGTGCCAGCAGCCTCAGTAGCGGGGGGATCGAGACCCAGTACTTC. Translating it yields CASSLSSGGIETQYF. V gene TRBV3-1 (or the pseudogene TRBV3-2) combines with J gene TRBJ2-5; TRBD2 aligns across 10 bases. This CDR3 has 15 residues. Germline-derived CDR1 and CDR2 are LGHDT and YNNKEL (reference sequence). The V segment lost 4 bases and the J segment 5 bases; nucleotides outside the gene matches: 7.

This rearrangement joins TRBV11-3 to TRBJ2-2, with TRBD1 matching over 7 bases. The CDR3 contains 16 residues. Germline V gene data show CDR1 as SGHNT and CDR2 as YENEEA. The trim removed 5 bases at V and 0 bases at J, leaving 6 bases unmatched. The CDR3 DNA reads TGTGCCAGCAGCCCCGGGACAGCCTCGAACACCGGGGAGCTGTTTTTT. Residues: CASSPGTASNTGELFF.

The rearrangement uses TRBV6-2 or TRBV6-3 and TRBJ1-3, with 7 bases fitting TRBD1. The CDR3 is 19 residues long. The V gene end was trimmed by 5 bases and the J gene end by 0 bases; junction bases not matched to a gene: 16. Germline V gene sequence: CDR1 MNHEY, CDR2 SVGEGT. CDR3 sequence: CASSARTGERLSSGNTIYF. CDR3 DNA: TGTGCCAGCAGTGCCCGGACAGGAGAACGACTTAGCTCTGGAAACACCATATATTTT.

The chain is built from TRBV20-1 and TRBJ2-1; 9 bases agree with TRBD1. Germline V lookup: CDR1 DFQATT, CDR2 SNEGSKA (reference sequence). The CDR3 consists of 18 residues. With V trimmed by 3 bases and J by 1 base, 13 bases remained unmatched. CDR3 in amino acids: CSASYYRRQGGSYNEQFF. As DNA, the CDR3 is TGCAGTGCTAGTTACTATCGTAGACAGGGGGGATCCTACAATGAGCAGTTCTTC.

Worth noting for this clone: Distinct nucleotide sequences in the sample also encode this CDR3. V and J are TRBV11-2 and TRBJ1-1; D remains ambiguous. Trimming shortened V by 1 base and J by 5 bases, and 8 bases separated the two germline ends. The CDR3 loop spans 13 amino acids. Germline assignment: CDR1 SGHAT and CDR2 FQNNGV. The CDR3 loop reads CASSLGAGTEAFF. The CDR3 DNA is TGTGCCAGCAGCTTAGGCGCGGGGACTGAAGCTTTCTTT.

This clone is a singleton in its sample. V gene TRBV7-9 combines with J gene TRBJ1-2; D is uncertain. This CDR3 is 14 amino acids long. The germline CDR1 and CDR2 sequences are SEHNR and FQNEAQ (reference sequence). The germline V and J ends were trimmed by 6 bases and 6 bases, with 17 bases remaining between them. Written as DNA, the CDR3 is TGTGCCAGCAGACTCGAGACCCCGCGGGATGGCTACACCTTC. Translating gives CASRLETPRDGYTF. Full variable domain (remainder filled in from reference TRBV7-9 and TRBJ1-2): DTGVSQNPRHKITKRGQNVTFRCDPISEHNRLYWYRQTLGQGPEFLTYFQNEAQLEKSRLLSDRFSAERPKGSFSTLEIQRTEQGDSAMYLCASRLETPRDGYTFGSGTRLTVV.

The rearrangement uses TRBV5-1 and TRBJ2-5, with D unclear. CDR3 length: 14 amino acids. Trimming pared 0 bases from V and 5 bases from J, leaving 11 bases between. Germline lookup yields CDR1 SGHRS and CDR2 YFSETQ. The CDR3 spells CASSLGEKGETQYF. The DNA for the CDR3 is TGCGCCAGCAGCTTGGGAGAAAAAGGGGAGACCCAGTACTTC.

The V call is TRBV18, the J call TRBJ1-5; no firm D call. This CDR3 spans 13 amino acids. Trimming cost V 3 bases and J 0 bases, with 3 bases left between them. Germline assignment: CDR1 KGHSH and CDR2 LQKENI. The CDR3 reads CASSPYSNQPQHF. CDR3 nucleotide sequence: TGTGCCAGCTCACCCTATAGCAATCAGCCCCAGCATTTT.

V gene TRBV27 combines with J gene TRBJ2-1, with 9 bases that match TRBD2. Germline loops: CDR1 MNHEY, CDR2 SMNVEV (reference sequence). The V segment lost 5 bases and the J segment 10 bases; nucleotides outside the gene matches: 15. There are 16 residues in the CDR3. The DNA for the CDR3 is TGTGCCAGCAGTCCTACTCCGGGACTAGCCGGTGGGGAGCAGTTCTTC. Translated, it gives CASSPTPGLAGGEQFF.

The chain carries TRBV28 and TRBJ2-2; the D gene is possibly TRBD2 (6 bases). Germline values: CDR1 MDHEN, CDR2 SYDVKM. V lost 6 bases, J lost 4 bases, and 18 bases lay in between. The length of the CDR3 is 16 residues. The CDR3 nucleotides are TGTGCCAGCAGCCTTGGAGGGCGCGTCCTCACCGGGGAGCTGTTTTTT. Encoded protein: CASSLGGRVLTGELFF.

This clone was observed a single time. CDR3 sequence: CASSSLGRDSSSHQNIQYF. CDR3 nucleotide sequence: TGTGCCAGCAGCTCCTTAGGCCGAGACAGTTCTAGCCACCAAAACATTCAGTACTTC. This chain connects TRBV11-2 to TRBJ2-4; either TRBD1 or TRBD2 may supply D (5 bases each). Germline CDR1 and CDR2: SGHAT and FQNNGV. The CDR3 length is 19 residues. Trimming stripped 4 bases from V and 5 bases from J, with 27 bases between.

The V and J genes are TRBV9 and TRBJ2-7, with 7 bases that match TRBD1. Unmatched junction bases numbered 9, after V lost 0 bases and J lost 3 bases. This CDR3 is built from 16 residues. The germline V gene encodes CDR1 SGDLS and CDR2 YYNGEE. As DNA, the CDR3 is TGTGCCAGCAGCGTAGGACAGGGTAGGATCGGCTACGAGCAGTACTTC. Translation gives CASSVGQGRIGYEQYF.

This chain uses TRBV5-1 with TRBJ2-7; the match to TRBD1 covers 8 bases. The CDR3 loop spans 14 amino acids. CDR1 and CDR2 (germline): SGHRS, YFSETQ. The V segment lost 2 bases and the J segment 5 bases; nucleotides outside the gene matches: 6. CDR3 loop: CASSLGQGVNEQYF. The CDR3 nucleotides read TGCGCCAGCAGCTTAGGACAGGGCGTCAACGAGCAGTACTTC. The full variable domain, rest sourced from reference TRBV5-1 and TRBJ2-7, is KAGVTQTPRYLIKTRGQQVTLSCSPISGHRSVSWYQQTPGQGLQFLFEYFSETQRNKGNFPGRFSGRQFSNSRSEMNVSTLELGDSALYLCASSLGQGVNEQYFGPGTRLTVT.